These 16 T cell receptor beta chains share one sample of origin, sequenced in a study of T cells in Graves' hyperthyroidism and ophthalmopathy (dated by TCRdb to the late 2010s). Preparation of the library involved multiplex PCR. The instrument given in TCRdb is Illumina HiSeq 2000. The TCR beta CDR3 regions were amplified from the RNA transcripts. The first round of RT-PCR for the TCR CDR3 was performed with the HTBI primer set and the Qiagen OneStep RT-PCR kit. TCRdb trimmed public reads at Q25 via fastp, called clones via MiXCR and kept in-frame beta chains. One record per CDR3 amino acid sequence lists the most common genes and DNA. The sample table lists some 510,000 distinct CDR3 sequences, about 20% of them with a count of one. The top ten clonotypes cover approximately 25% of the sample. The source material was blood. These receptors were collected from a man aged 18 to 30 with Graves' hyperthyroidism.

This clonotype was found many times. For the CDR3, the DNA is TGTGCCAGCAGCCTTCTAGCGGGGGCAGAGACCCAGTACTTC. It is translated as CASSLLAGAETQYF. V usage is TRBV7-8 and J usage is TRBJ2-5; 10 bases line up with TRBD2. CDR3 length: 14 amino acids. CDR1 and CDR2 (germline): SGHVS, FQNEAQ. The junction had 4 bases not matched to a gene; V was cut back by 5 bases and J by 4 bases. The variable domain in full, with the rest retrieved from reference TRBV7-8 and TRBJ2-5, is GAGVSQSPRYKVAKRGQDVALRCDPISGHVSLFWYQQALGQGPEFLTYFQNEAQLDKSGLPSDRFFAERPEGSVSTLKIQRTQQEDSAVYLCASSLLAGAETQYFGPGTRLLVL.

This clonotype was recorded many times. The chain employs TRBV7-2 and TRBJ1-2, with 7 bases matching TRBD1. From germline, CDR1 is SGHTA and CDR2 FQGNSA. The CDR3 contains 15 residues. V shed 0 bases, J shed 8 bases, and the junction held 9 bases outside the gene matches. The CDR3 DNA reads as TGTGCCAGCAGCTTAGCCCCGACAGGGCCGGGAGGCTACACCTTC. Translating gives CASSLAPTGPGGYTF.

This chain joins TRBV6-1 and TRBJ1-5; maybe TRBD1 (5 bases). Trimming shortened V by 7 bases and J by 12 bases, and 19 bases separated the two germline ends. Germline values: CDR1 MNHNS, CDR2 SASEGT. The CDR3 consists of 13 residues. The CDR3 protein is CASKGTTRSSQHF. CDR3 DNA sequence: TGTGCCAGCAAAGGGACCACGAGGAGTAGCCAGCATTTT.

This clonotype was recorded at least ten times. The CDR3 nucleotides are TGTGCCAGCAGCTTGTCCAGCGACGAGCAGTACTTC. This codes for CASSLSSDEQYF. The chain recombines TRBV11-2 with TRBJ2-7; D is uncertain. This CDR3 spans 12 amino acids. Trimming left V 3 bases short and J 5 bases short, with 8 bases between. Per germline, CDR1 SGHAT and CDR2 FQNNGV. The full variable domain, its missing parts supplied by reference TRBV11-2 and TRBJ2-7, is EAGVAQSPRYKIIEKRQSVAFWCNPISGHATLYWYQQILGQGPKLLIQFQNNGVVDDSQLPKDRFSAERLKGVDSTLKIQPAKLEDSAVYLCASSLSSDEQYFGPGTRLTVT.

The chain links TRBV12-3 or TRBV12-4 to TRBJ2-2; TRBD1 agrees at 9 bases. CDR3 length: 16 residues. J gave up 6 bases and V 1 base, and 6 bases lay outside the gene matches. The CDR3 here is CASSLDRGRNPGELFF. CDR3 coding DNA: TGTGCCAGCAGTTTAGACAGGGGGCGAAATCCCGGGGAGCTGTTTTTT.

This clonotype has at least ten counts. V usage is TRBV25-1 and J usage is TRBJ2-5; tentatively, D is TRBD1 or TRBD2 (5 bases each). The V gene's germline CDR1 is MGHDK and CDR2 SYGVNS. The CDR3 extends over 14 amino acids. The V gene lost 2 bases and the J gene lost 5 bases, with 12 bases spanning the gap. This CDR3 is CASSEVRDGETQYF. The CDR3 DNA follows: TGTGCCAGCAGTGAAGTCCGGGACGGGGAGACCCAGTACTTC.

This clonotype was seen at least ten times. A junction end diverges from the germline sequence, so it may reflect a read error. V gene TRBV28 combines with J gene TRBJ2-7; the D gene is possibly TRBD1 (5 bases). The CDR3 runs to 14 residues. Germline V gene lookup returns CDR1 MDHEN and CDR2 SYDVKM. The CDR3 DNA reads as TGTGCCAACAGTTCTGGACATTGGGCCTACGAGCAGTACTTC. This gives the protein CANSSGHWAYEQYF.

This clonotype was seen only a few times. The chain uses TRBV18 and TRBJ1-1; possible D gene TRBD1, 6 bases. CDR1 and CDR2 (germline): KGHSH, LQKENI. The length of the CDR3 is 14 residues. Between the trimmed V and J ends, which lost 4 bases and 2 bases, there was a span of 11 bases. The CDR3 region is CASSRGQYNTEAFF. The CDR3, as DNA: TGTGCCAGCTCACGAGGACAGTACAACACTGAAGCTTTCTTT.

This clonotype was seen many times. The chain couples TRBV4-1 to TRBJ2-7; TRBD1 agrees at 7 bases. CDR3 length: 17 amino acids. With V trimmed by 0 bases and J by 1 base, 9 bases remained unmatched. Germline CDR1 reads MGHRA; CDR2 reads YSYEKL. As DNA, the CDR3 is TGCGCCAGCAGCCAAGAAAGCGGACAGGCATTATCCTACGAGCAGTACTTC. Its protein is CASSQESGQALSYEQYF.

Ten or more counts support this clonotype. The chain carries TRBV5-6 and TRBJ2-2; D gene unclear. Looked up from germline, CDR1 is SGHDT and CDR2 is YYEEEE. This CDR3 is 15 amino acids long. V was cut by 2 bases and J by 4 bases, with 12 bases left in between. This CDR3 reads CASSLTGLVTGELFF. CDR3 nucleotides: TGTGCCAGCAGCTTAACGGGTCTGGTCACCGGGGAGCTGTTTTTT.

The V gene is TRBV5-4, the J gene TRBJ2-7; D perhaps matches TRBD1 (6 bases). V gave up 3 bases and J gave up 5 bases, with 15 bases separating them. The germline CDR1 and CDR2 sequences are SGHNT and YYREEE (reference sequence). This CDR3 spans 14 amino acids. CDR3 residues: CASSSARTEDEQYF. The CDR3, as DNA: TGTGCCAGCAGCTCCGCGCGGACAGAAGACGAGCAGTACTTC. The full variable domain, in which reference TRBV5-4 and TRBJ2-7 provide the parts outside the CDR3, is ETGVTQSPTHLIKTRGQQVTLRCSSQSGHNTVSWYQQALGQGPQFIFQYYREEENGRGNFPPRFSGLQFPNYSSELNVNALELDDSALYLCASSSARTEDEQYFGPGTRLTVT.

Notes on this clonotype: Sequence at one end of the junction differs from germline and may be a read error. The V and J genes are TRBV6-2 or TRBV6-3 and TRBJ1-1; no definite D call. The CDR3 is made up of 13 amino acids. In germline, CDR1 is MNHEY, CDR2 SVGEGT. CDR3 DNA: TGTGCCAGCAGTTTGATCCTCTGCACTGATGCTTTCTTT. Translated, it gives CASSLILCTDAFF.

This chain connects TRBV6-4 to TRBJ2-7, with D perhaps TRBD2 (6 bases). Trimming pared 5 bases from V and 4 bases from J, leaving 24 bases between. Germline CDR1 MRHNA, CDR2 SNTAGT. The CDR3 loop spans 17 amino acids. CDR3 coding DNA: TGTGCCAGCAGTCCGACCCCGGGGGAGTGGAAAAGGTACGAGCAGTACTTC. Residues: CASSPTPGEWKRYEQYF.

This clonotype was counted a few times. V usage is TRBV19 and J usage is TRBJ2-6; D is ambiguous. Germline V gene sequence: CDR1 LNHDA, CDR2 SQIVND (reference sequence). The CDR3 totals 15 residues. Trimming left V 1 base short and J 0 bases short, with 4 bases between. In nucleotides, the CDR3 is TGTGCCAGTAGTATAGGACACTCTGGGGCCAACGTCCTGACTTTC. This encodes CASSIGHSGANVLTF.

About this clonotype itself: One base away lies a much larger clone, so this may be a sequencing read error. The rearrangement joins TRBV20-1 to TRBJ2-5, with a weak D call TRBD1 (6 bases). This CDR3 spans 13 amino acids. The germline gives CDR1 DFQATT, CDR2 SNEGSKA (reference sequence). The CDR3 loop is CSARGRTEETRYF. In DNA, the CDR3 is TGCAGTGCTAGAGGAAGGACAGAAGAGACCCGGTACTTC.

At least ten counts were recorded for this clonotype. The gene calls are TRBV2 and TRBJ1-1; tentatively, D is TRBD1 (5 bases). The CDR3 is 13 amino acids. V gave up 6 bases and J gave up 4 bases, with 12 bases separating them. Germline CDR1 and CDR2: SNHLY and FYNNEI. CDR3 in amino acids: CASSAGSLTEAFF. The CDR3 DNA follows: TGTGCCAGCAGCGCAGGGAGCCTCACTGAAGCTTTCTTT.